The present entry profiles one T cell receptor (beta chain) with its context. Its target is unknown. Clones were sequenced by immunoSEQ multiplex PCR, and TCRdb holds only the in-frame ones, with some missing. This table has some 100,000 clones, about nine tenths appearing once. Germline CDR1 MGHRA, CDR2 YSYEKL. The length of the CDR3 is 16 residues. With 1 base clipped from V and 5 bases from J, the junction kept 4 bases outside the gene matches. These data come from a study of siplizumab effects on memory and regulatory T cells. Points from the study as a whole: Reactions containing siplizumab showed mappable alloreactive CD4+ clones averaging about 70% Treg-derived, versus 25% to 30% in controls.

The chain couples TRBV4-1 to TRBJ2-3; 12 bases are shared with TRBD2. This sequence was found in a human donor in good health. Some clones in this sample may be carry-over from other donors' samples. Source material: CD4+ T cells sorted from blood. The CDR3 is CASSQGLAGEVDTQYF. The DNA for the CDR3 is TGCGCCAGCAGCCAAGGACTAGCGGGAGAAGTAGATACGCAGTATTTT.